Below, 18 T cell receptor beta chains from the same sample are listed, as sequenced in a study of blood T cell repertoires in COVID-19. Repertoires were generated with immunoSEQ multiplex PCR, while TCRdb's copy carries only in-frame clones and drops some. The sample has about 310,000 clones, roughly 90% seen once; the top ten hold just under 9.5%. Sequencing was done on a sample of PBMCs or T cells enriched from blood (not recorded which). These receptors were obtained from a woman aged 30 to 39 who had recovered from COVID-19.

The chain joins TRBV18 to TRBJ2-5; possibly TRBD2 for D (5 bases). This CDR3 is 15 amino acids long. Trimming removed 2 bases from V and 5 bases from J, with 15 bases in between. Germline V lookup: CDR1 KGHSH, CDR2 LQKENI. The DNA for the CDR3 is TGTGCCAGCTCACCAGATAAAGAGGGTGAGGAGACCCAGTACTTC. As protein: CASSPDKEGEETQYF.

The V gene is TRBV3-1 (or the pseudogene TRBV3-2), the J gene TRBJ2-1, with 11 bases aligning to TRBD2. Germline CDR1 and CDR2: LGHDT and YNNKEL (reference sequence). J lost 12 bases, V lost 0 bases, and 7 bases had no gene match. The CDR3 length is 15 residues. The chain's CDR3 is CASSQDTTSGSRQFF. The CDR3 coding sequence is TGTGCCAGCAGCCAAGATACAACTAGCGGGAGTCGGCAGTTCTTC.

The chain recombines TRBV3-1 (or the pseudogene TRBV3-2) with TRBJ2-1, with 14 bases that match TRBD2. This CDR3 spans 21 amino acids. V trimming: 0 bases; J trimming: 12 bases; junction bases outside the gene matches: 22. Germline loops: CDR1 LGHDT, CDR2 YNNKEL (reference sequence). CDR3 amino acids: CASSQDGTGLAGEMEYRVQFF. The CDR3 DNA reads as TGTGCCAGCAGCCAAGATGGAACGGGACTAGCGGGAGAGATGGAGTATCGTGTGCAGTTCTTC.

This sequence joins TRBV6-2 or TRBV6-3 and TRBJ2-1, with D maybe TRBD2 (6 bases). V shed 1 base and J shed 6 bases, with 16 bases lying between them. The CDR3 consists of 16 residues. Germline CDR1 is MNHEY and CDR2 is SVGEGT. The CDR3 reads CASSYFHGSNANEQFF. CDR3 nucleotides: TGTGCCAGCAGTTACTTTCACGGGAGTAACGCCAATGAGCAGTTCTTC.

The chain is built from TRBV6-2 or TRBV6-3 and TRBJ2-1; D is unclear. The CDR3 has 11 amino acids. The ends were cut back, 6 bases at V and 8 bases at J, with 8 bases in the middle. Per germline, CDR1 MNHEY and CDR2 SVGEGT. The CDR3 nucleotides are TGTGCCAGCAGCTCCCTACATGAGCAGTTCTTC. Protein: CASSSLHEQFF.

The V gene is TRBV27, the J gene TRBJ2-7; TRBD1 agrees at 11 bases. CDR1 MNHEY and CDR2 SMNVEV come from the germline V gene (reference sequence). V was clipped by 6 bases and J by 3 bases; unmatched bases: 10. This CDR3 is built from 16 residues. The CDR3 DNA reads as TGTGCCAGCAGCCGCCACTCCGGGACAGGGGGCTACGAGCAGTACTTC. It translates to CASSRHSGTGGYEQYF.

The chain uses TRBV12-5 and TRBJ2-3, with 10 bases matching TRBD2. This CDR3 is 16 amino acids long. With V trimmed by 2 bases and J by 2 bases, 4 bases remained unmatched. Germline CDR1 LGHNT, CDR2 FRNRAP. CDR3 loop: CASGLPTSGATDTQYF. In nucleotides, the CDR3 is TGTGCTAGTGGTTTGCCTACTAGCGGGGCCACAGATACGCAGTATTTT.

The V and J genes are TRBV19 and TRBJ1-2, with 7 bases identical to TRBD1. Trimming removed 6 bases from V and 2 bases from J; junction bases left unmatched: 6. Germline CDR1 and CDR2: LNHDA and SQIVND (reference sequence). The CDR3 sequence is 14 residues long. The CDR3 region is CASSQGGLNYGYTF. CDR3 sequence (DNA): TGTGCCAGTAGCCAGGGGGGTTTAAACTATGGCTACACCTTC.

This chain uses TRBV7-2 with TRBJ1-2; D not resolved. Germline V gene lookup returns CDR1 SGHTA and CDR2 FQGNSA. V lost 3 bases and J lost 3, with 11 bases in between. This CDR3 spans 14 amino acids. Written as DNA, the CDR3 is TGTGCCAGCAGCTTGCAGTGGAGGTACTATGGCTACACCTTC. Translating gives CASSLQWRYYGYTF.

This chain's CDR3 is CASSSRQGYQETQYF. CDR3 nucleotide sequence: TGCGCCAGCAGTAGCAGACAGGGGTACCAAGAGACCCAGTACTTC. The chain has TRBV5-1 and TRBJ2-5; 8 bases are shared with TRBD1. The CDR3 extends over 15 amino acids. The V gene end was trimmed by 5 bases and the J gene end by 0 bases; junction bases not matched to a gene: 6. From germline, CDR1 is SGHRS and CDR2 YFSETQ.

The chain couples TRBV9 to TRBJ2-3; a possible D gene is TRBD1 (5 bases). The V end lost 0 bases, the J end lost 1 base, and 6 bases lay between the germline ends. Germline CDR1 and CDR2: SGDLS and YYNGEE. The length of the CDR3 is 14 residues. The CDR3 bases are TGTGCCAGCAGCGTAGGACAGCGCACAGATACGCAGTATTTT. It translates to CASSVGQRTDTQYF.

J is TRBJ1-5 and V is TRBV19; TRBD1 matches at 7 bases. Trimming at V came to 6 bases and at J to 5 bases, leaving 13 bases not matched to a gene. The CDR3 is 16 residues long. Germline V gene lookup returns CDR1 LNHDA and CDR2 SQIVND (reference sequence). In nucleotides, the CDR3 is TGTGCCAGTAGAAATCCTGAAGGGGGCGCCGATCAGCCCCAGCATTTT. This gives the protein CASRNPEGGADQPQHF.

V gene TRBV7-9 combines with J gene TRBJ1-1; D not certain. The CDR3 is made up of 14 amino acids. V dropped 2 bases and J dropped 1 base, with 8 bases sitting between them. CDR1 SEHNR and CDR2 FQNEAQ come from the germline V gene (reference sequence). The CDR3 reads CASSLWATNTEAFF. The DNA for the CDR3 is TGTGCCAGCAGCTTATGGGCGACGAACACTGAAGCTTTCTTT. Variable domain in full (rest from reference TRBV7-9 and TRBJ1-1): DTGVSQNPRHKITKRGQNVTFRCDPISEHNRLYWYRQTLGQGPEFLTYFQNEAQLEKSRLLSDRFSAERPKGSFSTLEIQRTEQGDSAMYLCASSLWATNTEAFFGQGTRLTVV.

This clone has a handful of counts. This sequence joins TRBV12-5 and TRBJ1-5; D gene ambiguous. The V end lost 0 bases, the J end lost 0 bases, and 12 bases lay between the germline ends. The CDR3 contains 17 residues. The germline CDR1 and CDR2 sequences are LGHNT and FRNRAP. The CDR3 bases are TGTGCTAGTGGTTTGGTACTAGCCGGCTATAGCAATCAGCCCCAGCATTTT. Translated, it gives CASGLVLAGYSNQPQHF.

The chain couples TRBV5-8 to TRBJ2-7; TRBD2 is a possible D gene (6 bases). This CDR3 spans 15 amino acids. Trimming took off 2 bases at V and 5 bases at J, with 17 bases between the two ends. Germline loops: CDR1 SGHTS, CDR2 YDEGEE. As DNA, the CDR3 is TGTGCCAGCAGCTTTGGGGAGGCAAGACTCGACGAGCAGTACTTC. This codes for CASSFGEARLDEQYF.

This clone was seen just once. The chain joins TRBV2 to TRBJ1-5, with TRBD1 as a possible D gene (6 bases). Germline V gene lookup returns CDR1 SNHLY and CDR2 FYNNEI. Trimming stripped 7 bases from V and 3 bases from J, with 13 bases between. The CDR3 is 14 amino acids. The CDR3 loop reads CASTQGHPNQPQHF. The CDR3 DNA reads as TGTGCCAGCACCCAGGGACACCCCAATCAGCCCCAGCATTTT.

This chain connects TRBV5-1 to TRBJ1-5; D is possibly TRBD1 (6 bases). The germline V and J ends were trimmed by 2 bases and 1 base, with 7 bases remaining between them. The CDR3 covers 14 residues. CDR1 is SGHRS and CDR2 is YFSETQ in the germline V gene. This CDR3 is CASSFQGSNQPQHF. The DNA for the CDR3 is TGCGCCAGCAGCTTCCAGGGGAGCAATCAGCCCCAGCATTTT. The whole variable domain, remainder taken from reference TRBV5-1 and TRBJ1-5, is KAGVTQTPRYLIKTRGQQVTLSCSPISGHRSVSWYQQTPGQGLQFLFEYFSETQRNKGNFPGRFSGRQFSNSRSEMNVSTLELGDSALYLCASSFQGSNQPQHFGDGTRLSIL.

The rearrangement uses TRBV7-6 and TRBJ2-2, with 10 bases fitting TRBD1. V lost 1 base and J lost 4; bases outside the gene matches: 15. Germline V gives CDR1 SGHVS, CDR2 FNYEAQ. CDR3 length: 20 residues. The DNA for the CDR3 is TGTGCCAGCAGCTTAGTGATGACAGGGGGCCGAGCGGGAGTCACCGGGGAGCTGTTTTTT. Translated: CASSLVMTGGRAGVTGELFF.